The present T cell receptor beta chain was sequenced within a study of cytomegalovirus exposure and HLA in healthy donors. PCR employed 60 Vbeta and 13 Jbeta primers. Measured with immunoSEQ multiplex PCR; TCRdb has only the in-frame clones, and not every one. Of over 130,000 clones in the sample, approximately 80% are singletons; the top ten hold 1.8%. With respect to this clone: Its antigen is as yet unknown.

This CDR3 region has 12 residues. Germline V CDR1 and CDR2: KGHSH, LQKENI. Trimming pared 3 bases from V and 5 bases from J, leaving 5 bases between. Whole-study results and caveats: TCR sequences were mostly rare, though some public TCRs occurred in many donors. With later analysis, a missense DCLRE1C variant became linked to TCR beta V- and J-gene trimming.

The sequenced material came from PBMCs. The chain has TRBV18 and TRBJ1-5; D unresolved. This TCR came from a man aged 35 to 55 in good health and CMV-seronegative. This CDR3 reads CASSPPDQPQHF. The CDR3 DNA sequence: TGTGCCAGCTCACCCCCAGATCAGCCCCAGCATTTT. The full variable domain, in which reference TRBV18 and TRBJ1-5 provide the parts outside the CDR3, is NAGVMQNPRHLVRRRGQEARLRCSPMKGHSHVYWYRQLPEEGLKFMVYLQKENIIDESGMPKERFSAEFPKEGPSILRIQQVVRGDSAAYFCASSPPDQPQHFGDGTRLSIL.